This is a list of T cell receptor beta chains from one sample in a study of blood T cell repertoires in COVID-19. The assay was immunoSEQ multiplex PCR, and TCRdb's table has in-frame clones only and misses some. The sample contains tens of thousands of clones, about 86% of which appear only once. The sequenced material came from peripheral blood. These receptors originate from a woman of 80 years or more with COVID-19, enrolled during active disease. The CDR3 runs from the conserved cysteine through the conserved F or W. The order of the fields is V gene, J gene, CDR3 protein.

V: TRBV2
J: TRBJ1-4
CDR3: CASMKAGGSNEKLFF

V: TRBV5-4
J: TRBJ2-1
CDR3: CASSLGQVSYNEQFF

V: TRBV30
J: TRBJ1-5
CDR3: CAWRRTDRGVGQPQHF

V: TRBV10-3
J: TRBJ1-6
CDR3: CAISERQDNSPLHF

V: TRBV10-1
J: TRBJ2-7
CDR3: CARPYQGSYEQYF

V: TRBV6-4
J: TRBJ2-2
CDR3: CASSDEARANTGELFF

V: TRBV10-3
J: TRBJ1-2
CDR3: CASHPQGYGYTF

V: TRBV30
J: TRBJ2-1
CDR3: CACTPLGASSYNEQFF

V: TRBV14
J: TRBJ1-1
CDR3: CASSPQGYTEAFF

V: TRBV7-9
J: TRBJ2-1
CDR3: CASSLAISGGYNEQFF

V: TRBV19
J: TRBJ1-1
CDR3: CATRRGNTEAFF

V: TRBV7-9
J: TRBJ1-1
CDR3: CASSPRQGEVNTEAFF

V: TRBV18
J: TRBJ2-1
CDR3: CASSHISNGRGEQFF

V: TRBV2
J: TRBJ2-5
CDR3: CASSGLAGQETQYF

V: TRBV28
J: TRBJ2-7
CDR3: CAITGQGTYEQYF

V: TRBV5-1
J: TRBJ1-2
CDR3: CASSLAGPIGTGDGYTF

V: TRBV7-8
J: TRBJ1-1
CDR3: CASSLLQGTEAFF

V: TRBV6-5
J: TRBJ2-5
CDR3: CASKREREWETQYF

V: TRBV12-5
J: TRBJ1-6
CDR3: CASGLGDTGFPLHF

V: TRBV13
J: TRBJ2-5
CDR3: CASSPKLGEGTQYF

V: TRBV12-5
J: TRBJ2-1
CDR3: CASGPPPGLAGARSPNEQFF

V: TRBV6-2/TRBV6-3
J: TRBJ2-3
CDR3: CASSYTGLTDTQYF

V: TRBV9
J: TRBJ2-7
CDR3: CASSVAIRGEQYF

V: TRBV7-2
J: TRBJ2-1
CDR3: CASSSPPSEQFF

V: TRBV9
J: TRBJ2-7
CDR3: CASSVAEVAGSYEQYF

V: TRBV7-8
J: TRBJ2-3
CDR3: CASSFPGLGPGTQYF

V: TRBV12-3/TRBV12-4
J: TRBJ2-7
CDR3: CASRSGSSYEQYF

V: TRBV10-2
J: TRBJ2-7
CDR3: CASSESRAGVYEQYF

V: TRBV5-1
J: TRBJ2-5
CDR3: CASSPTSGRIVTETQYF

V: TRBV6-5
J: TRBJ2-1
CDR3: CASNERLVRFNEQFF

V: TRBV7-3
J: TRBJ2-7
CDR3: CASSLSNSGGFEQYF

V: TRBV27
J: TRBJ2-3
CDR3: CASSFNLGSGGGTDTQYF

V: TRBV28
J: TRBJ2-3
CDR3: CASSLLSGRALTDTQYF

V: TRBV6-5
J: TRBJ2-3
CDR3: CASSYRLGSSTDTQYF